These T cell receptor beta chains were read from a single sample in a study of vaccination and CD4 T cells after COVID-19. TCRdb recomputed calls from the PCR reads with MiXCR, one row per CDR3 protein. This table holds around 20,000 distinct CDR3 sequences, 30% to 45% found once. Their specific antigens are unknown. Material: CD4+ T cells from blood, cultured in vitro, obtained about 7 months after SARS-CoV-2 vaccination. The receptors come from a human donor who had recovered from COVID-19. Both conserved end residues are part of each CDR3. Each record gives: J gene, V gene, clone size, D gene, CDR3 protein, CDR3 DNA. The D gene is left open where the match is weak. Rows may omit the clone size; those that give it use once, few, many or a size class.

J: TRBJ1-5; V: TRBV20-1; size: .; D: .; CDR3: CSASRPTAYRVGVFWSNQPQHF; DNA: TGCAGTGCTAGTCGCCCTACTGCATACAGGGTGGGGGTATTTTGGAGCAATCAGCCCCAGCATTTT
J: TRBJ2-5; V: TRBV27; size: few; D: TRBD1; CDR3: CASSSTGIQETQYF; DNA: TGTGCCAGCAGTTCGACAGGGATCCAAGAGACCCAGTACTTC
J: TRBJ1-1; V: TRBV14; size: .; D: .; CDR3: CASSQQTNTEAFF; DNA: TGTGCCAGCAGCCAGCAGACGAACACTGAAGCTTTCTTT
J: TRBJ2-1; V: TRBV20-1; size: medium-sized; D: TRBD2; CDR3: CSATSGTSGYNEQFF; DNA: TGCAGTGCAACCTCCGGGACTAGCGGTTACAATGAGCAGTTCTTC
J: TRBJ2-1; V: TRBV20-1; size: few; D: .; CDR3: CSARDPGESHNEQFF; DNA: TGCAGTGCTAGAGATCCGGGGGAGTCCCACAATGAGCAGTTCTTC
J: TRBJ2-2; V: TRBV7-3; size: .; D: TRBD1; CDR3: CASSARTGNTGELFF; DNA: TGTGCCAGCAGCGCCCGGACAGGGAACACCGGGGAGCTGTTTTTT
J: TRBJ2-2; V: TRBV24-1; size: .; D: .; CDR3: CAIERGYTGELFF; DNA: TGTGCCATCGAACGCGGATACACCGGGGAGCTGTTTTTT
J: TRBJ2-3; V: TRBV12-3/TRBV12-4; size: .; D: TRBD2; CDR3: CASSPGVAGADTQYF; DNA: TGTGCCAGCAGCCCGGGGGTAGCGGGAGCAGATACGCAGTATTTT
J: TRBJ1-2; V: TRBV7-8; size: few; D: .; CDR3: CASSRRALWGYTF; DNA: TGTGCCAGCTCCCGACGGGCGCTCTGGGGCTACACCTTC
J: TRBJ2-5; V: TRBV20-1; size: few; D: .; CDR3: CSTIRRDQETQYF; DNA: TGCAGTACTATAAGGCGGGACCAAGAGACCCAGTACTTC
J: TRBJ2-7; V: TRBV20-1; size: .; D: .; CDR3: CSARDQSTSYEQYF; DNA: TGCAGTGCTAGAGATCAGTCGACCTCCTACGAGCAGTACTTC
J: TRBJ1-1; V: TRBV7-9; size: medium-sized; D: TRBD1; CDR3: CASSLPPRGGTEAFF; DNA: TGTGCCAGCAGCTTACCGCCCAGGGGGGGGACTGAAGCTTTCTTT
J: TRBJ2-5; V: TRBV7-2; size: .; D: .; CDR3: CASSFIRETQYF; DNA: TGTGCCAGCAGCTTCATACGGGAGACCCAGTACTTC
J: TRBJ2-1; V: TRBV20-1; size: .; D: TRBD2; CDR3: CSAREGLAGGGFGFGEQFF; DNA: TGCAGTGCTAGAGAGGGACTAGCGGGAGGCGGGTTTGGGTTTGGTGAGCAGTTCTTC
J: TRBJ1-2; V: TRBV23-1; size: .; D: .; CDR3: CAGGDGKGYTF; DNA: TGCGCCGGGGGGGACGGGAAAGGCTACACCTTC
J: TRBJ2-2; V: TRBV7-9; size: few; D: .; CDR3: CASTGTFRTGELFF; DNA: TGTGCCAGCACCGGGACTTTTCGAACCGGGGAGCTGTTTTTT
J: TRBJ2-2; V: TRBV20-1; size: few; D: .; CDR3: CSARSSGGRTGELFF; DNA: TGCAGTGCTAGATCTTCGGGGGGCCGAACCGGGGAGCTGTTTTTT
J: TRBJ2-3; V: TRBV6-1; size: .; D: TRBD2; CDR3: CASSQTSGRPDTQYF; DNA: TGTGCCAGCAGTCAGACTAGCGGGAGGCCAGATACGCAGTATTTT
J: TRBJ1-1; V: TRBV7-2; size: .; D: TRBD1; CDR3: CASSLGPRGMNTEAFF; DNA: TGTGCCAGCAGCTTAGGCCCCAGGGGGATGAACACTGAAGCTTTCTTT
J: TRBJ1-1; V: TRBV6-1; size: .; D: .; CDR3: CVVVRNTEAFF; DNA: TGTGTAGTAGTAAGGAACACTGAAGCTTTCTTT
J: TRBJ2-5; V: TRBV5-4; size: few; D: .; CDR3: CASSPVGGEETQYF; DNA: TGTGCCAGCAGCCCGGTTGGGGGAGAGGAGACCCAGTACTTC
J: TRBJ1-1; V: TRBV10-1; size: few; D: .; CDR3: CASRVGGVMNTEAFF; DNA: TGCGCCAGCCGAGTCGGTGGGGTCATGAACACTGAAGCTTTCTTT
J: TRBJ2-5; V: TRBV28; size: .; D: TRBD1; CDR3: CASSTNRDRGRETQYF; DNA: TGTGCCAGCAGTACCAACCGGGACAGGGGCCGGGAGACCCAGTACTTC
J: TRBJ1-1; V: TRBV2; size: .; D: .; CDR3: CASSTGGPGAFF; DNA: TGTGCCAGCAGTACCGGGGGACCAGGAGCTTTCTTT
J: TRBJ1-5; V: TRBV2; size: .; D: .; CDR3: CASSESRGWRPQHF; DNA: TGTGCCAGCAGTGAAAGTAGGGGTTGGCGGCCCCAGCATTTT
J: TRBJ2-1; V: TRBV20-1; size: .; D: TRBD2; CDR3: CSASLPGLGGTEQFF; DNA: TGCAGTGCTAGTCTCCCCGGACTAGGAGGTACTGAGCAGTTCTTC
J: TRBJ1-1; V: TRBV20-1; size: .; D: .; CDR3: CSSTVDTEAFF; DNA: TGCAGTTCCACGGTGGACACTGAAGCTTTCTTT
J: TRBJ2-6; V: TRBV6-1; size: .; D: .; CDR3: CASSVGRGSSGANVLTF; DNA: TGTGCCAGCAGTGTGGGAAGGGGATCCTCTGGGGCCAACGTCCTGACTTTC
J: TRBJ2-7; V: TRBV20-1; size: once; D: TRBD1; CDR3: CSAAAGGYEQYF; DNA: TGCAGCGCAGCGGCAGGGGGCTACGAGCAGTACTTC
J: TRBJ2-1; V: TRBV6-1; size: .; D: .; CDR3: CASSAHDDNEQFF; DNA: TGTGCCAGCAGCGCCCATGATGACAATGAGCAGTTCTTC
J: TRBJ1-6; V: TRBV4-3; size: .; D: .; CDR3: CASSQETGGSPLHF; DNA: TGCGCCAGCAGCCAAGAAACAGGCGGCTCGCCCCTCCACTTT
J: TRBJ2-7; V: TRBV5-1; size: .; D: .; CDR3: CASSPVEDSYEQYF; DNA: TGCGCCAGCAGCCCAGTAGAGGACTCCTACGAGCAGTACTTC
J: TRBJ2-5; V: TRBV20-1; size: .; D: TRBD2; CDR3: CSARKGLGNWETQYF; DNA: TGCAGTGCTAGAAAGGGACTAGGGAATTGGGAGACCCAGTACTTC
J: TRBJ1-1; V: TRBV20-1; size: .; D: TRBD1; CDR3: CSASSGTVNTEAFF; DNA: TGCAGTGCTTCCTCCGGGACAGTGAACACTGAAGCTTTCTTT
J: TRBJ1-2; V: TRBV10-3; size: .; D: .; CDR3: CAISGTGNKDYGYTF; DNA: TGTGCCATCAGTGGTACGGGTAACAAGGACTATGGCTACACCTTC
J: TRBJ1-2; V: TRBV11-2; size: once; D: .; CDR3: CASSLTGRKENRYTF; DNA: TGTGCCAGCAGCCTTACGGGACGGAAGGAGAATCGCTACACCTTC
J: TRBJ1-6; V: TRBV7-9; size: .; D: TRBD1; CDR3: CASSLGAGGSPLHF; DNA: TGTGCCAGCAGCTTAGGTGCAGGGGGTTCACCCCTCCACTTT
J: TRBJ2-7; V: TRBV6-1; size: .; D: TRBD1; CDR3: CASTSRTGDYEQYF; DNA: TGTGCCAGCACTTCCCGGACAGGCGACTACGAGCAGTACTTC
J: TRBJ1-2; V: TRBV28; size: .; D: TRBD1; CDR3: CASSERTGGNYGYTF; DNA: TGTGCCAGCAGTGAAAGGACAGGGGGCAACTATGGCTACACCTTC
J: TRBJ2-7; V: TRBV21-1; size: few; D: .; CDR3: CASSKWTGNYEQYF; DNA: TGTGCCAGCAGCAAATGGACAGGTAACTACGAGCAGTACTTC
J: TRBJ2-3; V: TRBV6-2/TRBV6-3; size: .; D: TRBD2; CDR3: CASRAGLAGGPRRTDTQYF; DNA: TGTGCCAGCAGAGCCGGACTAGCGGGAGGCCCCCGGAGAACAGATACGCAGTATTTT
J: TRBJ2-6; V: TRBV7-9; size: .; D: .; CDR3: CASSFLGRKTSGANVLTF; DNA: TGTGCCAGCAGCTTTTTAGGCAGAAAGACTTCTGGGGCCAACGTCCTGACTTTC